A single sample is the source of the 20 T cell receptor beta chains below, sequenced in a study of T cell responses to AZD1222 COVID-19 vaccine. This table comes from immunoSEQ multiplex PCR, and its TCRdb copy is limited to in-frame clones, with some not included. The profile covers under 20,000 clones, with approximately 88% appearing a single time and about 16% taken by the ten largest. The sample consisted of peripheral blood, taken 28 days after the second AZD1222 dose. These receptors came from an adult who received the AZD1222 COVID-19 vaccine.

This clone appeared a single time. This chain joins TRBV10-3 and TRBJ2-5, with TRBD1 matching over 7 bases. CDR1 is ENHRY and CDR2 is SYGVKD in the germline V gene. Trimming took 4 bases from V and 2 from J; bases not matched to a gene: 1. There are 13 residues in the CDR3. In nucleotides, the CDR3 is TGTGCCATCAGTGGGGACAGTCAAGAGACCCAGTACTTC. It translates to CAISGDSQETQYF.

The V call is TRBV7-9, the J call TRBJ2-7, with TRBD1 matching over 9 bases. The ends lost 4 bases at V and 6 bases at J; junction bases unmatched: 13. Per the germline V gene, CDR1 is SEHNR and CDR2 is FQNEAQ (reference sequence). This CDR3 is built from 16 residues. The CDR3 DNA is TGTGCCAGCAGCTCCGACCCCGGGACAGGGACCCTCGAGCAGTACTTC. This gives the protein CASSSDPGTGTLEQYF.

The CDR3 sequence: CASSPWVGPATNEKLFF. CDR3 sequence (DNA): TGCGCCAGCAGCCCATGGGTCGGACCCGCAACTAATGAAAAACTGTTTTTT. This rearrangement joins TRBV5-1 to TRBJ1-4; D remains unclear. The germline V and J ends were trimmed by 4 bases and 0 bases, with 16 bases remaining between them. The length of the CDR3 is 17 residues. The germline CDR1 and CDR2 sequences are SGHRS and YFSETQ.

This rearrangement joins TRBV28 to TRBJ1-1; D remains unclear. The CDR3 spans 13 residues. Germline assignment: CDR1 MDHEN and CDR2 SYDVKM. Between the trimmed V and J ends, which lost 6 bases and 2 bases, there was a span of 10 bases. The CDR3 nucleotides are TGTGCCAGCAGCTCGACCACCAACACTGAAGCTTTCTTT. Its protein is CASSSTTNTEAFF. Based on the CDR3 plus reference TRBV28 and TRBJ1-1, the full variable domain is DVKVTQSSRYLVKRTGEKVFLECVQDMDHENMFWYRQDPGLGLRLIYFSYDVKMKEKGDIPEGYSVSREKKERFSLILESASTNQTSMYLCASSSTTNTEAFFGQGTRLTVV.

Here the CDR3 DNA reads TGTGCCAGCAGCCCCAGGACAGGCCTTAACTATGGCTACACCTTC. Translating gives CASSPRTGLNYGYTF. J is TRBJ1-2 and V is TRBV9, with TRBD1 matching over 7 bases. This CDR3 comprises 15 residues. The V gene's germline CDR1 is SGDLS and CDR2 YYNGEE. Germline trimming cut 4 bases from V and 1 base from J; bases unmatched to any gene: 7.

The genes are TRBV7-3 and TRBJ1-2, with D perhaps TRBD1 (5 bases). The CDR3 contains 15 residues. Trimming pared 5 bases from V and 2 bases from J, leaving 15 bases between. Germline lookup yields CDR1 SGHTA and CDR2 FQGTGA. This chain's CDR3 is CASSPGGSMNYGYTF. The CDR3 DNA is TGTGCCAGCAGCCCCGGGGGATCAATGAACTATGGCTACACCTTC.

This clone was found once. The rearrangement links TRBV4-1 to TRBJ2-7; D might be TRBD1 or TRBD2, each matching 5 bases. CDR3 length equals 13 residues. The V gene lost 1 base and the J gene lost 6 bases, with 10 bases spanning the gap. Germline CDR1 is MGHRA and CDR2 is YSYEKL. CDR3 bases: TGCGCCAGCAGCCAAGGCCAGGGACGCGAGCAGTACTTC. Amino acid sequence: CASSQGQGREQYF.

This clone was counted a few times. This chain connects TRBV27 to TRBJ1-5; 7 bases are a match to TRBD1. There are 12 residues in the CDR3. Looked up from germline, CDR1 is MNHEY and CDR2 is SMNVEV (reference sequence). J gave up 15 bases and V 6 bases, and 11 bases lay outside the gene matches. The CDR3 here is CASRALTGHPHF. The DNA for the CDR3 is TGTGCCAGCAGGGCCCTGACAGGGCATCCGCATTTT.

The chain couples TRBV28 to TRBJ2-7, with 7 nucleotides matching TRBD1. There are 13 residues in the CDR3. V lost 5 bases to trimming and J lost 7 bases; unmatched junction nucleotides: 8. Germline CDR1 reads MDHEN; CDR2 reads SYDVKM. This CDR3 reads CASSPPDRKEQYF. The DNA of the CDR3 is TGTGCCAGCAGTCCGCCGGACAGGAAGGAGCAGTACTTC.

CDR3 region: CATSRERFRVPQYF. In DNA, the CDR3 is TGTGCCACCAGCAGAGAAAGGTTTCGGGTCCCGCAGTATTTT. The chain couples TRBV15 to TRBJ2-3; D ambiguous. Trimming shortened V by 0 bases and J by 10 bases, and 14 bases separated the two germline ends. Germline loops: CDR1 LNHNV, CDR2 YYDKDF (reference sequence). This CDR3 is built from 14 residues.

This chain joins TRBV9 and TRBJ2-2, with D possibly being TRBD2 (6 bases). The V gene's germline CDR1 is SGDLS and CDR2 YYNGEE. V gave up 2 bases and J gave up 4 bases, with 12 bases separating them. This CDR3 comprises 15 residues. CDR3 nucleotides: TGTGCCAGCAGCGTCATGCAGGAGGGCACCGGGGAGCTGTTTTTT. It is translated as CASSVMQEGTGELFF.

V and J are TRBV19 and TRBJ2-1; a weak D match, TRBD2 (5 bases). This CDR3 spans 14 amino acids. V was shortened by 6 bases and J by 7 bases, with 16 bases between the two germline ends. Per the germline V gene, CDR1 is LNHDA and CDR2 is SQIVND (reference sequence). CDR3 region: CASSNIGRRNEQFF. The CDR3 coding sequence is TGTGCCAGTAGCAATATAGGGCGGAGGAATGAGCAGTTCTTC.

The V call is TRBV5-1, the J call TRBJ1-1, with D perhaps TRBD1 (6 bases). The V and J ends lost 4 bases and 3 bases respectively, with 16 bases between them. In germline, CDR1 is SGHRS, CDR2 YFSETQ. The length of the CDR3 is 15 residues. CDR3 amino acids: CASSMGQGSHTEAFF. The CDR3 DNA follows: TGCGCCAGCAGCATGGGACAAGGTTCGCACACTGAAGCTTTCTTT.

This chain uses TRBV28 with TRBJ1-6; 8 nucleotides match TRBD1. Germline V gives CDR1 MDHEN, CDR2 SYDVKM. The trim removed 2 bases at V and 6 bases at J, leaving 6 bases unmatched. The CDR3 spans 16 residues. DNA of the CDR3: TGTGCCAGCAGTTTACAGGGACAGGTCGGTAATTCACCCCTCCACTTT. Translating gives CASSLQGQVGNSPLHF.

The chain has TRBV18 and TRBJ2-2; D gene unclear. With 3 bases removed from V and 0 bases from J, the gap between germline ends came to 8 bases. Germline CDR1 KGHSH, CDR2 LQKENI. The CDR3 sequence is 15 residues long. The chain's CDR3 is CASSPVTANTGELFF. The CDR3 nucleotides read TGTGCCAGCTCACCGGTCACAGCGAACACCGGGGAGCTGTTTTTT.

The chain couples TRBV24-1 to TRBJ2-1; 12 bases fit TRBD2. The junction had 7 bases not matched to a gene; V was cut back by 4 bases and J by 7 bases. Per germline, CDR1 KGHDR and CDR2 SFDVKD. This CDR3 region has 16 residues. The CDR3 DNA sequence: TGTGCCACCAGTGACCGGACTAGCGGGGTGTGGAATGAGCAGTTCTTC. Translation gives CATSDRTSGVWNEQFF.

The chain recombines TRBV7-8 with TRBJ2-7, with 9 bases that match TRBD1. The ends lost 4 bases at V and 5 bases at J; junction bases unmatched: 6. There are 14 residues in the CDR3. Germline CDR1 reads SGHVS; CDR2 reads FQNEAQ. DNA of the CDR3: TGTGCCAGCAGCTATGGGACAGGGCTAGACGAGCAGTACTTC. Translating gives CASSYGTGLDEQYF.

The rearrangement uses TRBV6-2 or TRBV6-3 and TRBJ2-7, with TRBD2 matching 7 bases. Germline CDR1 and CDR2: MNHEY and SVGEGT. This CDR3 is 14 amino acids long. The junction had 5 bases not matched to a gene; V was cut back by 2 bases and J by 4 bases. CDR3 sequence (DNA): TGTGCCAGCAGTTACGGAACTAGCGTTTACGAGCAGTACTTC. The encoded protein is CASSYGTSVYEQYF.

The rearrangement links TRBV9 to TRBJ2-3; 9 bases agree with TRBD1. The V gene's germline CDR1 is SGDLS and CDR2 YYNGEE. The CDR3 contains 14 residues. V lost 3 bases and J lost 4; bases outside the gene matches: 3. CDR3 region: CASSGTGDSDTQYF. CDR3 in DNA: TGTGCCAGCAGCGGGACAGGGGATTCAGATACGCAGTATTTT.

The V and J genes are TRBV7-6 and TRBJ1-1; D remains unclear. Per the germline V gene, CDR1 is SGHVS and CDR2 is FNYEAQ. The V gene lost 3 bases and the J gene lost 3 bases, with 17 bases spanning the gap. CDR3 length: 16 amino acids. CDR3 sequence reads: CASSFASAGRDTEAFF. DNA of the CDR3: TGTGCCAGCAGCTTCGCCTCTGCGGGTCGGGACACTGAAGCTTTCTTT.